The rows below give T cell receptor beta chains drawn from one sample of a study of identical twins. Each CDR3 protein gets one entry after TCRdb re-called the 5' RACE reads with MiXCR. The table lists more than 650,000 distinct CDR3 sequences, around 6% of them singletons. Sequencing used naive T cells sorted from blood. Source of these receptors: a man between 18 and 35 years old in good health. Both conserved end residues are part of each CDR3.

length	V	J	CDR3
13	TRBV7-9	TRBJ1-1	CASSFKTQGEAFF
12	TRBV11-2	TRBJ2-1	CASSLTRGLLFF
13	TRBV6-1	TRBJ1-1	CASSDESDTEAFF
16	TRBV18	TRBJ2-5	CASSPKSGQGRETQYF
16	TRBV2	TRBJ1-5	CASSEGHDSFNQPQHF
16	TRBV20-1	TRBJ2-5	CSAPKIAGGPAPAQYF
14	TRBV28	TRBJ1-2	CASSVMRLDYGYTF
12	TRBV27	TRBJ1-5	CASSYSNQPQHF
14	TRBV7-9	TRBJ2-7	CASSLRTDPYEQYF
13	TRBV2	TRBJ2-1	CARGGLAYNEQFF
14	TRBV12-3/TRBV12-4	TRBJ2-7	CASSHGPAPNEQYF
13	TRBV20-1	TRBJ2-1	CSASLQVYNEQFF
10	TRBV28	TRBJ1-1	CASFSVRAFF
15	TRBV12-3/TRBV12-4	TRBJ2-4	CASSGWGAKENIQYF
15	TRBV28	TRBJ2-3	CASSYLAVNTDTQYF
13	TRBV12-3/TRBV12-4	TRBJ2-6	CASMVSGANVLTF
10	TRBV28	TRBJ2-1	CASSGLQQFF
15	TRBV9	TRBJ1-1	CASSTTTGTGIEAFF
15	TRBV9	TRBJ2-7	CASSVDGTWTYEQYF
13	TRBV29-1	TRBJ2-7	CSVASNLLYEQYF
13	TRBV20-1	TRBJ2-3	CSASVFSGDTQYF
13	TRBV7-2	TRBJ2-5	CASSRQTGETQYF
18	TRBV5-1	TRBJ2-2	CASSLALAGGPNTGELFF
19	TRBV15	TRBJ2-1	CATSSPGQGKGVGHNEQFF
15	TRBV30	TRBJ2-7	CAWRGMGQGSYEQYF
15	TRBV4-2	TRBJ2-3	CASSQWDQSSDTQYF
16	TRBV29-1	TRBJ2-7	CSVARVSSGSSYEQYF
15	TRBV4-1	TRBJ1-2	CASSETGGDFYGYTF
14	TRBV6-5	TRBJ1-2	CASSYRTQASGYTF
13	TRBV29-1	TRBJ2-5	CSVEDIRGETQYF
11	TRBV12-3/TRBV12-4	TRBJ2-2	CASCMTGELFF
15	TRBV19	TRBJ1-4	CASRSGGLLAEKLFF
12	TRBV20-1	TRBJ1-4	CSGGTGDEKLFF
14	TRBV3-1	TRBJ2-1	CASSQAGSYNEQFF
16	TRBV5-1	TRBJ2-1	CASSPGGTSGHNEQFF
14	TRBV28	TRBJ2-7	CASSAVGQNYEQYF
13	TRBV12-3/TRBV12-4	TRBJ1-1	CASSPRLNTEAFF
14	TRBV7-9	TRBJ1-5	CASSGGWGNQPQHF
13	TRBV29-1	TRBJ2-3	CSATSVRTDTQYF
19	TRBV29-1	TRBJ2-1	CSGQGFTRLSKLAYNEQFF
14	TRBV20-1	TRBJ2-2	CSASDGANTGELFF
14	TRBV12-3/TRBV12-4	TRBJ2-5	CASSPTGAAETQYF
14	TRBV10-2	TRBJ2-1	CASSEDFYYNEQFF
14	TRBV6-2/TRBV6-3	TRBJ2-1	CATLMLGGSNEQFF
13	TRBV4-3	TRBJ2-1	CASSQVLAGGQFF
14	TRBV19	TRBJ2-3	CASSIEGGWDTQYF